What follows are 31 T cell receptor beta chains derived from one specimen sequenced in a study of post-analysis software for immune sequencing data. Study-level points and caveats: Four or five TRBV segments (TRBV5-6, TRBV5-1 and TRBV20-1 among them) occurred more frequently in patients than in controls.

For these TCRs, the target antigens are not known. Prepared TCR beta cDNA libraries contained unique molecular identifiers. TCRdb recomputed calls from the PCR reads with MiXCR, one row per CDR3 protein. The sample contains around 190,000 distinct CDR3 sequences, around 30% of which appear only once. The sequencing input was blood. Receptors originate from a girl between 2 and 17 years old with multiple sclerosis.

This clonotype was picked up many times. This chain joins TRBV20-1 and TRBJ2-3, with 7 bases fitting TRBD2. Trimming took 3 bases from V and 0 from J; bases not matched to a gene: 6. CDR1 DFQATT and CDR2 SNEGSKA come from the germline V gene (reference sequence). CDR3 size: 15 residues. CDR3 residues: CSASGLAVSTDTQYF. CDR3 in DNA: TGCAGTGCTAGTGGGCTAGCGGTTAGCACAGATACGCAGTATTTT.

There are many counts of this clonotype. The V gene is TRBV5-1, the J gene TRBJ2-7; tentatively, D is TRBD1 or TRBD2 (5 bases each). V lost 0 bases and J lost 6, with 16 bases in between. CDR1 and CDR2 from the germline V gene are SGHRS and YFSETQ. The CDR3 totals 15 residues. CDR3 nucleotide sequence: TGCGCCAGCAGCTTGGACGGGACCAGCGGCCTCGAGCAGTACTTC. This translates into CASSLDGTSGLEQYF. The full variable domain, with the rest looked up from reference TRBV5-1 and TRBJ2-7, is KAGVTQTPRYLIKTRGQQVTLSCSPISGHRSVSWYQQTPGQGLQFLFEYFSETQRNKGNFPGRFSGRQFSNSRSEMNVSTLELGDSALYLCASSLDGTSGLEQYFGPGTRLTVT.

The chain carries TRBV20-1 and TRBJ1-1, with TRBD1 as a possible D gene (5 bases). The V end was cut by 0 bases, the J end by 1 base, with 12 bases between. Germline CDR1 DFQATT, CDR2 SNEGSKA (reference sequence). The CDR3 covers 15 residues. CDR3 amino acids: CSARDQTEANTEAFF. CDR3 nucleotides: TGCAGTGCTAGAGATCAGACAGAGGCGAACACTGAAGCTTTCTTT.

The chain has TRBV4-2 and TRBJ1-4, with D tentatively TRBD1 (5 bases). Trimming pared 2 bases from V and 5 bases from J, leaving 9 bases between. The CDR3 spans 14 residues. From germline, CDR1 is LGHNA and CDR2 YNFKEQ. The CDR3 sequence: CASSQKGQNEKLFF. CDR3 DNA: TGTGCCAGCAGCCAAAAGGGGCAGAATGAAAAACTGTTTTTT.

Comment on this clonotype: At one end, the junction sequence differs from germline, possibly due to a read error. The V gene is TRBV27, the J gene TRBJ2-7, with 9 bases that match TRBD1. Germline CDR1 is MNHEY and CDR2 is SMNVEV (reference sequence). The CDR3 is made up of 14 amino acids. CDR3 sequence reads: CTSRGTGRSYEQYF. The CDR3 DNA sequence: TGTACCAGCAGAGGGACAGGGCGCTCCTACGAGCAGTACTTC.

This clonotype has ten or more counts. V is TRBV12-3 or TRBV12-4 and J is TRBJ2-1; 9 nucleotides align to TRBD2. There are 12 residues in the CDR3. After removal of 8 bases from V and 9 bases from J, the junction contained 5 bases not matched to a gene. The CDR3, as DNA: TGTGCCAGCCATAGCGGGGGTGGTGAGCAGTTCTTC. Amino acids: CASHSGGGEQFF.

This clonotype was seen only a few times. The chain uses TRBV14 and TRBJ2-1; 13 nucleotides line up with TRBD2. Germline V gene data show CDR1 as SGHDN and CDR2 as FVKESK. The CDR3 contains 16 residues. The junction had 9 bases not matched to a gene; V was cut back by 4 bases and J by 9 bases. CDR3 coding DNA: TGTGCCAGCAGCCGCCGACTAGCGGGAGGTCTTCGTGAGCAGTTCTTC. Its translation is CASSRRLAGGLREQFF.

This clonotype was counted a few times. The chain joins TRBV28 to TRBJ1-2; a possible D gene is TRBD1 (6 bases). Between the trimmed V and J ends, which lost 5 bases and 8 bases, there was a span of 24 bases. Germline V CDR1 and CDR2: MDHEN, SYDVKM. This CDR3 contains 16 residues. The chain's CDR3 is CASSRKLIFGGRGYTF. CDR3 nucleotides: TGTGCCAGCAGTCGCAAGTTAATTTTCGGGGGGCGAGGCTACACCTTC.

This clonotype was found many times. V and J are TRBV27 and TRBJ2-5, with D possibly being TRBD1 (5 bases). The germline CDR1 and CDR2 sequences are MNHEY and SMNVEV (reference sequence). The V gene lost 2 bases and the J gene lost 2 bases, with 9 bases spanning the gap. The CDR3 loop spans 14 amino acids. DNA for the CDR3: TGTGCCAGCAGTTTAGTCCAGGGACAAGAGACCCAGTACTTC. It codes for CASSLVQGQETQYF.

This clonotype was detected only a few times. With a much larger clone just one base away, this may be a read error. The rearrangement links TRBV6-6 to TRBJ2-1, with D unresolved. The germline V gene has CDR1 MNHNY and CDR2 SVGAGI (reference sequence). There are 14 residues in the CDR3. V dropped 6 bases and J dropped 9 bases, with 18 bases sitting between them. CDR3: CASSNRVALAEQFF. The CDR3 nucleotides are TGTGCCAGCAGCAACCGGGTCGCTCTGGCTGAGCAGTTCTTC.

Points on this clonotype: A much larger clone differs by one base, so this may be a read error. The V and J genes are TRBV2 and TRBJ2-1; D possibly corresponds to TRBD2 (7 bases). Trimming removed 4 bases from V and 5 bases from J, with 15 bases in between. Germline V gene sequence: CDR1 SNHLY, CDR2 FYNNEI. The CDR3 is made up of 15 amino acids. The CDR3 is CASSGGGAGNNEQFF. The CDR3 bases are TGTGCCAGCAGTGGAGGGGGGGCCGGTAACAATGAGCAGTTCTTC.

This rearrangement joins TRBV29-1 to TRBJ1-1, with D possibly matching TRBD1 (5 bases). The germline V gene encodes CDR1 SQVTM and CDR2 ANQGSEA. CDR3 length: 12 residues. The V gene lost 5 bases and the J gene lost 4 bases, with 11 bases spanning the gap. The CDR3 DNA follows: TGCAGCGTTAAGTATGGGGGCACTGAAGCTTTCTTT. The encoded protein is CSVKYGGTEAFF.

This clonotype was counted ten times or more. V gene TRBV5-1 combines with J gene TRBJ2-1; TRBD2 matches 11 bases. This CDR3 region has 15 residues. With V trimmed by 0 bases and J by 8 bases, 4 bases remained unmatched. Germline assignment: CDR1 SGHRS and CDR2 YFSETQ. Here the CDR3 reads CASSLGTSGGHEQFF. For the CDR3, the DNA is TGCGCCAGCAGCTTGGGCACTAGCGGGGGCCATGAGCAGTTCTTC.

Ten or more counts support this clonotype. DNA of the CDR3: TGTGCCAGCAGCTTGACAGGGGGAAGACAGACCCAGTACTTC. It translates to CASSLTGGRQTQYF. The chain is built from TRBV5-5 and TRBJ2-5, with 8 bases fitting TRBD1. The CDR3 spans 14 residues. V lost 1 base, J lost 6 bases, and 5 bases stayed unmatched. Per the germline V gene, CDR1 is SGHKS and CDR2 is YYEKEE (reference sequence).

This clonotype was seen at least ten times. The J gene is TRBJ2-3, the V gene TRBV5-1; 10 positions match TRBD2. Germline values: CDR1 SGHRS, CDR2 YFSETQ. The trim removed 0 bases at V and 6 bases at J, leaving 4 bases unmatched. The CDR3 is made up of 15 amino acids. In nucleotides, the CDR3 is TGCGCCAGCAGCTTGGAGCGGGAGGGGCGCGATACGCAGTATTTT. It codes for CASSLEREGRDTQYF.

On this clonotype itself: Sequence at one end of the junction differs from germline and may be a read error. The V and J genes are TRBV11-2 and TRBJ2-1; the match to TRBD1 covers 7 bases. Germline CDR1 is SGHAT and CDR2 is FQNNGV. The CDR3 contains 18 residues. The CDR3 sequence is CASSLAGQRSSSYSEQFF. Here the CDR3 DNA reads TGTGCCAGCAGCTTAGCGGGACAGCGGAGTAGCTCCTACAGTGAGCAGTTCTTC.

This clonotype was observed a few times. This chain links TRBV4-2 with TRBJ1-2; D unresolved. Per the germline V gene, CDR1 is LGHNA and CDR2 is YNFKEQ. Trimming stripped 0 bases from V and 2 bases from J, with 13 bases between. The CDR3 has 16 residues. The CDR3 loop reads CASSQEGGEPNYGYTF. The DNA of the CDR3 is TGTGCCAGCAGCCAAGAGGGCGGGGAACCCAACTATGGCTACACCTTC.

With respect to this clonotype: Its ends do not fully match the called genes, so a read error is possible. The chain couples TRBV28 to TRBJ2-7; D not resolved. This CDR3 is 12 amino acids long. The germline V gene encodes CDR1 MDHEN and CDR2 SYDVKM. CDR3 in amino acids: CASSFRGYGQYF. In DNA form, the CDR3 reads TGTGCCAGCAGTTTTAGAGGCTACGGGCAGTACTTC.

In regard to this clonotype: Its ends do not fully match the called genes, so a read error is possible. The chain is built from TRBV5-1 and TRBJ2-1; 9 bases line up with TRBD2. Germline-derived CDR1 and CDR2 are SGHRS and YFSETQ. There are 15 residues in the CDR3. CDR3 in amino acids: CASSVTSGSYNERFF. DNA for the CDR3: TGCGCCAGCAGCGTGACTAGCGGCTCCTACAATGAGCGGTTCTTC.

This clonotype was counted between two and nine times. One junction end disagrees with the germline gene, perhaps due to a read error. The chain employs TRBV20-1 and TRBJ2-3, with 8 positions matching TRBD2. Germline CDR1 DFQATT, CDR2 SNEGSKA (reference sequence). The CDR3 has 14 amino acids. The CDR3 coding sequence is TGCAGTGCAAGGGTAGCGGGGAGCACAAATACGCAGTATTTT. Protein sequence: CSARVAGSTNTQYF.

The genes are TRBV7-3 and TRBJ2-7; tentative D call: TRBD2 (6 bases). CDR3 length: 14 residues. Germline loops: CDR1 SGHTA, CDR2 FQGTGA. V lost 5 bases and J lost 7, with 18 bases in between. DNA for the CDR3: TGTGCCAGCAGCCCAAGTAGCGGTTACAATGAGCAGTACTTC. It yields the protein CASSPSSGYNEQYF.

The gene calls are TRBV6-5 and TRBJ2-1, with D tentatively TRBD1 or TRBD2 (5 bases each). The germline V gene has CDR1 MNHEY and CDR2 SVGAGI. The CDR3 is made up of 15 amino acids. The V end lost 1 base, the J end lost 10 bases, and 17 bases lay between the germline ends. CDR3 coding DNA: TGTGCCAGCAGTTACTTGAGGGGCACAAGCTACGAGCAGTTCTTC. This gives the protein CASSYLRGTSYEQFF.

This clonotype was seen at least ten times. The chain is built from TRBV10-3 and TRBJ2-5; 7 bases align to TRBD2. Germline CDR1 is ENHRY and CDR2 is SYGVKD. V lost 5 bases and J lost 5; bases outside the gene matches: 14. This CDR3 is built from 16 residues. The CDR3 here is CAISRQKTAGGETQYF. The CDR3 coding sequence is TGTGCCATCAGTCGTCAGAAAACGGCCGGGGGGGAGACCCAGTACTTC.

The V and J genes are TRBV28 and TRBJ1-6, with 7 bases identical to TRBD1. Germline-derived CDR1 and CDR2 are MDHEN and SYDVKM. CDR3 length: 18 amino acids. Losses at the gene ends were 6 bases for V and 0 bases for J; bases not matched to a gene: 11. CDR3 sequence reads: CASRHPGQKFSYNSPLHF. Written as DNA, the CDR3 is TGTGCCAGCAGACACCCGGGACAGAAATTCTCCTATAATTCACCCCTCCACTTT. Full variable domain (missing parts from reference TRBV28 and TRBJ1-6): DVKVTQSSRYLVKRTGEKVFLECVQDMDHENMFWYRQDPGLGLRLIYFSYDVKMKEKGDIPEGYSVSREKKERFSLILESASTNQTSMYLCASRHPGQKFSYNSPLHFGNGTRLTVT.

In regard to this clonotype: A read error is possible here, since a much larger clone lies one base away. The J gene is TRBJ2-3, the V gene TRBV7-2, with unresolved D. There are 14 residues in the CDR3. Germline loops: CDR1 SGHTA, CDR2 FQGNSA. The CDR3 bases are TGTGCCAGCAGCTTAGACGGACCTCTGGATACGCGGTATTTT. The encoded protein is CASSLDGPLDTRYF.

This clonotype was counted ten times or more. The chain has TRBV4-1 and TRBJ2-1, with 7 bases lining up with TRBD2. V dropped 3 bases and J dropped 5; count of bases not matched to a gene: 10. The CDR3 covers 16 residues. Germline values: CDR1 MGHRA, CDR2 YSYEKL. CDR3 DNA: TGCGCCAGCAGCCAGCCGGCGGGGCGGGAGCACAATGAGCAGTTCTTC. It yields the protein CASSQPAGREHNEQFF.

Details on this clonotype: Being one base from a much bigger clone, this may be a read error. The chain is built from TRBV3-1 and TRBJ2-1; TRBD1 agrees at 10 bases. Germline CDR1 is LGHDT and CDR2 is YNNKEL (reference sequence). After removal of 4 bases from V and 10 bases from J, the junction contained 13 bases not matched to a gene. This CDR3 contains 16 residues. The CDR3 nucleotides are TGTGCCAGCAGCCGTACACCGGGACAGGGGTTCTACGAGCAGTTCTTC. It encodes CASSRTPGQGFYEQFF.

This chain joins TRBV7-9 and TRBJ1-1; 10 bases align to TRBD1. Trimming took 5 bases from V and 4 from J; bases not matched to a gene: 7. The CDR3 extends over 15 amino acids. In germline, CDR1 is SEHNR, CDR2 FQNEAQ (reference sequence). CDR3 coding DNA: TGTGCCAGCAGCCACGGGACAGGGGCGGTCACTGAAGCTTTCTTT. This codes for CASSHGTGAVTEAFF. The variable domain in full, with the rest retrieved from reference TRBV7-9 and TRBJ1-1, is DTGVSQNPRHKITKRGQNVTFRCDPISEHNRLYWYRQTLGQGPEFLTYFQNEAQLEKSRLLSDRFSAERPKGSFSTLEIQRTEQGDSAMYLCASSHGTGAVTEAFFGQGTRLTVV.

A few counts support this clonotype. The chain links TRBV12-3 or TRBV12-4 to TRBJ2-2; D remains ambiguous. The CDR3 is 13 amino acids. Deletions cut 6 bases from V and 7 bases from J, with 12 bases between. The CDR3 region has the DNA TGTGCCAGCAGCCCACTGAGTAGCGGGGAGCTGTTTTTT. It specifies CASSPLSSGELFF.

This clonotype was counted many times. The chain uses TRBV5-5 and TRBJ2-3; D is unclear. Germline values: CDR1 SGHKS, CDR2 YYEKEE (reference sequence). This CDR3 spans 13 amino acids. V shed 0 bases and J shed 5 bases, with 7 bases lying between them. The CDR3 spells CASSLGHGDTQYF. In nucleotides, the CDR3 is TGTGCCAGCAGCTTGGGACACGGAGATACGCAGTATTTT. Using reference TRBV5-5 and TRBJ2-3 for the parts outside the CDR3, the full variable domain is DAGVTQSPTHLIKTRGQQVTLRCSPISGHKSVSWYQQVLGQGPQFIFQYYEKEERGRGNFPDRFSARQFPNYSSELNVNALLLGDSALYLCASSLGHGDTQYFGPGTRLTVL.

Points on this clonotype: The junction does not match germline at one end; this may be a read error. The V gene is TRBV5-1, the J gene TRBJ1-6, with D unresolved. The germline V gene has CDR1 SGHRS and CDR2 YFSETQ. The CDR3 is 16 amino acids. CDR3 bases: TGCGCCAGCAGCTCGGACCCCAAGGCTGGTAATTCACCCCCCCACTTT. Translated, it gives CASSSDPKAGNSPPHF.